Listed below are T cell receptor beta chains from one sample, sequenced in a study of glioma-infiltrating T cells. TCRdb ran MiXCR on the multiplex PCR reads and lists one entry per CDR3 protein. In the table there are 100,000 to 150,000 distinct CDR3 sequences, under 25% of which are singletons. The sequenced sample consisted of glioma tissue, nonneoplastic brain tissue, or PBMCs (not recorded which). These receptors originate from a human donor with low-grade glioma or glioblastoma, undergoing nonglioma brain surgery, or in good health (not recorded which). Both conserved end residues are part of each CDR3. A D gene is named only where the DNA matches it firmly. Size tells how often a clone was seen (once, few, many) or the class of an expanded clone, and some rows leave it out.

TRBJ1-2 . TRBD1 TRBV7-2 TGTGCCAGCAGCCTGGGACAGTTCGACTATGGCTACACCTTC CASSLGQFDYGYTF
TRBJ2-1 . TRBD2 TRBV28 TGTGCCAGCGCCTCCCCTCAGGGAATAGCGGGGGCGGGGTACAATGAGCAGTTCTTC CASASPQGIAGAGYNEQFF
TRBJ2-2 . . TRBV7-6 TGTGCCAGCAGCTTAAGCCCGACGAACACCGGGGAGCTGTTTTTT CASSLSPTNTGELFF
TRBJ2-1 . . TRBV5-1 TGCGCCAGCAGCTTGGGTAGGGAAAGCTCCTACAATGAGCAGTTCTTC CASSLGRESSYNEQFF
TRBJ1-1 few . TRBV7-9 TGTGCCAGCAGCCATAATTCGGAAAGGGCGGCTGAAGCTTTCTTT CASSHNSERAAEAFF
TRBJ1-1 few TRBD1 TRBV18 TGTGCCAGCGCCGACAGGGTTGACACTGAAGCTTTCTTT CASADRVDTEAFF
TRBJ1-1 . . TRBV5-1 TGCGCCAGCAGCTCCGGGACCGAAATGAACACTGAAGCTTTCTTT CASSSGTEMNTEAFF
TRBJ1-6 few . TRBV7-2 TGTGCCAGCAGCTTAGTCGGGGGGCGAAACAATAATTCACCCCTCCACTTT CASSLVGGRNNNSPLHF
TRBJ2-5 few . TRBV4-1 TGCGCCAGCAGCCGTAAGGCGGAAGGGGGTGAGGAGACCCAGTACTTC CASSRKAEGGEETQYF
TRBJ2-3 many TRBD2 TRBV20-1 TGCAGTGCTAGCCCTAGCGGGGGGGCAGGTTTGGCAGATACGCAGTATTTT CSASPSGGAGLADTQYF
TRBJ1-6 few TRBD1 TRBV27 TGTGCCAGCAGGGTCCCGGGACAGGGCGGCTCACCCCTCCACTTT CASRVPGQGGSPLHF
TRBJ2-2 many . TRBV20-1 TGCAGTGCTAGAGATCGTTACCGGGGGACCAACACCGGGGAGCTGTTTTTT CSARDRYRGTNTGELFF
TRBJ2-2 . TRBD2 TRBV6-5 TGTGCCAGCAGTTCGAGGACTAGCGGGGGGGAGACCGGGGAGCTGTTTTTT CASSSRTSGGETGELFF
TRBJ1-2 . . TRBV4-1 TGCGCCAGCAGCCTGGATCTTAACTATGGCTACACCTTC CASSLDLNYGYTF
TRBJ2-1 . . TRBV20-1 TGCAGTGCGGGGTATACCTCGTCCAATGAGCAGTTCTTC CSAGYTSSNEQFF
TRBJ2-5 . . TRBV7-9 TGTGCCTATGACCGGGGGGCTCAGGAGACCCAGTACTTC CAYDRGAQETQYF
TRBJ1-6 many TRBD1 TRBV7-9 TGTGCCAGCAGCCCCCTGGACAGGGACAATTCACCCCTCCACTTT CASSPLDRDNSPLHF
TRBJ1-4 . TRBD1 TRBV6-1 TGTGCCAGCCACGAAGGGGCAGGGGGGGGTGAAAGACTGTTTTTT CASHEGAGGGERLFF
TRBJ1-2 many . TRBV20-1 TGCAGTGCTAGAGAGGGAGCTAACTATGGCTACACCTTC CSAREGANYGYTF